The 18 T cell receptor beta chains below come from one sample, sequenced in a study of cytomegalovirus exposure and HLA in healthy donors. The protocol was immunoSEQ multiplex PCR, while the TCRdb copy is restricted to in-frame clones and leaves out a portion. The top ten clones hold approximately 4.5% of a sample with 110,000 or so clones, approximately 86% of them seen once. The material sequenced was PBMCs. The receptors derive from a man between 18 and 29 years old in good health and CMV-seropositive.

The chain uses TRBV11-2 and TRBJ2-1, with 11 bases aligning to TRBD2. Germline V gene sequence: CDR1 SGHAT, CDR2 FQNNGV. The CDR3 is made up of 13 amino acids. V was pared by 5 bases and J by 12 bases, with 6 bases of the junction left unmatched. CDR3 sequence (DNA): TGTGCCAGCAGCGCTAGCGGGGGGCAATGGCAGTTCTTC. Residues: CASSASGGQWQFF.

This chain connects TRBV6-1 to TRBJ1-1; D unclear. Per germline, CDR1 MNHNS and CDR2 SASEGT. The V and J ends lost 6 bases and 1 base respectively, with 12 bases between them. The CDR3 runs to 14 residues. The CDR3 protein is CASRSSLRNTEAFF. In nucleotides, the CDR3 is TGTGCCAGCAGATCCAGTCTCCGGAACACTGAAGCTTTCTTT.

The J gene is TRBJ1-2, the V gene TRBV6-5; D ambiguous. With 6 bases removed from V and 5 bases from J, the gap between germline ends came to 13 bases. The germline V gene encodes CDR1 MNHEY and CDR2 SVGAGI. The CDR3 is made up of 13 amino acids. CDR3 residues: CASRPRELYGYTF. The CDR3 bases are TGTGCCAGCAGGCCTCGGGAGCTTTATGGCTACACCTTC.

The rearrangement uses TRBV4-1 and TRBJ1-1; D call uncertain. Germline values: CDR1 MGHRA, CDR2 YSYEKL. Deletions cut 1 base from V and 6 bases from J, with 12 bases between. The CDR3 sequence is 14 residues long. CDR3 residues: CASSQVGWRAEAFF. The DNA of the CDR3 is TGCGCCAGCAGCCAAGTCGGATGGAGGGCTGAAGCTTTCTTT.

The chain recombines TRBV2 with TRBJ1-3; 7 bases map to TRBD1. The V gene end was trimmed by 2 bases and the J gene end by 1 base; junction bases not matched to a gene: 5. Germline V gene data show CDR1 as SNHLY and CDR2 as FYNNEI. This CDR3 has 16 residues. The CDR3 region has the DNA TGTGCCAGCAGTGAATTCCCGACAGGGTCTGGAAACACCATATATTTT. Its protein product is CASSEFPTGSGNTIYF.

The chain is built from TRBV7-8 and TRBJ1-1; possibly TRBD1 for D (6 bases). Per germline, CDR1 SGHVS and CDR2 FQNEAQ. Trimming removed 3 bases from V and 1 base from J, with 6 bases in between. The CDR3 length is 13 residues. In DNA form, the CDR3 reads TGTGCCAGCAGCTTCAGGGGGAACACTGAAGCTTTCTTT. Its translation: CASSFRGNTEAFF.

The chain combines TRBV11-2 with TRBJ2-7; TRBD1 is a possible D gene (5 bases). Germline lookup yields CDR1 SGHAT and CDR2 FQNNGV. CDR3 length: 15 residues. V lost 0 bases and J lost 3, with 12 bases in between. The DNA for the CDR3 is TGTGCCAGCAGCTTAGATGTGGGGCCAAGCTACGAGCAGTACTTC. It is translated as CASSLDVGPSYEQYF.

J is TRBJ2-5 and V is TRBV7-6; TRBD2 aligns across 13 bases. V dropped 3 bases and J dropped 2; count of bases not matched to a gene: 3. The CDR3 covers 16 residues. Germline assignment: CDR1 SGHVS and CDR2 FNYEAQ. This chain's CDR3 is CASSFPGLAGQETQYF. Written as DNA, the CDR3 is TGTGCCAGCAGCTTTCCGGGACTAGCGGGGCAAGAGACCCAGTACTTC.

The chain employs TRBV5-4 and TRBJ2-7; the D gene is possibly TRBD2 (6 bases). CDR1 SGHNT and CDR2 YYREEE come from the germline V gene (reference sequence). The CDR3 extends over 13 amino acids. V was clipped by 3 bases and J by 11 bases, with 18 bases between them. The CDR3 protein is CASSSEGPDREYF. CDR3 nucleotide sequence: TGTGCCAGCAGCTCGGAGGGCCCCGATCGGGAGTACTTC. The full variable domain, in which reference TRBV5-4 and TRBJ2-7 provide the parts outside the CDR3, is ETGVTQSPTHLIKTRGQQVTLRCSSQSGHNTVSWYQQALGQGPQFIFQYYREEENGRGNFPPRFSGLQFPNYSSELNVNALELDDSALYLCASSSEGPDREYFGPGTRLTVT.

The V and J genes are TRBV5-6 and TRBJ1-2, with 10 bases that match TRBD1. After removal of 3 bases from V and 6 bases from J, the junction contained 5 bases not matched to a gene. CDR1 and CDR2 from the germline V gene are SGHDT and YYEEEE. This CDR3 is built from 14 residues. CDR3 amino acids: CASSSTDRGDGYTF. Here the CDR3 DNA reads TGTGCCAGCAGCTCAACGGACAGGGGGGATGGCTACACCTTC.

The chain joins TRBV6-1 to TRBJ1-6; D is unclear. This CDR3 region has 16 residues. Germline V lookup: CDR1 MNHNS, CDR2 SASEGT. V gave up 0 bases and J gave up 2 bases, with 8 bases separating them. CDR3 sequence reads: CASSEAHRPYNSPLHF. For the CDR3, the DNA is TGTGCCAGCAGTGAAGCGCACAGACCCTATAATTCACCCCTCCACTTT.

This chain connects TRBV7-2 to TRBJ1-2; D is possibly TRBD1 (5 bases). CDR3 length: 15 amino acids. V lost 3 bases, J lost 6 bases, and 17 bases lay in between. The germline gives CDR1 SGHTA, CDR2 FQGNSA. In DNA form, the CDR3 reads TGTGCCAGCAGCTTGAGGTTATCAGGGATGAATGGCTACACCTTC. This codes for CASSLRLSGMNGYTF.

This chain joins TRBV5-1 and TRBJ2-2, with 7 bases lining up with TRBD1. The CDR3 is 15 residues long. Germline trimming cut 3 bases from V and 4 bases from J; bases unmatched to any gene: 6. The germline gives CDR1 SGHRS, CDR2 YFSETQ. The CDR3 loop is CASSSNRGTTGELFF. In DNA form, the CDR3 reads TGCGCCAGCAGCTCTAACAGGGGAACCACCGGGGAGCTGTTTTTT. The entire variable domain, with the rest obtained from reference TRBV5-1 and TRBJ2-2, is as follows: KAGVTQTPRYLIKTRGQQVTLSCSPISGHRSVSWYQQTPGQGLQFLFEYFSETQRNKGNFPGRFSGRQFSNSRSEMNVSTLELGDSALYLCASSSNRGTTGELFFGEGSRLTVL.

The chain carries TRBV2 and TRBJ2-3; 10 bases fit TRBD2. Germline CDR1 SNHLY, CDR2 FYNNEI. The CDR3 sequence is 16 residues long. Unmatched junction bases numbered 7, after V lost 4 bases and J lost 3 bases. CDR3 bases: TGTGCCAGCAGTGGAAGCGGGGGGGCCCTTACAGATACGCAGTATTTT. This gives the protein CASSGSGGALTDTQYF.

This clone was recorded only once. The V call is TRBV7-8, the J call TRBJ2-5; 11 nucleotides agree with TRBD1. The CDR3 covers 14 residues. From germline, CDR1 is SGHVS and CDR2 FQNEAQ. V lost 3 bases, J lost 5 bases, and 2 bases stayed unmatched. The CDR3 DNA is TGTGCCAGCAGCTTGGACAGGGGGCCTGAGACCCAGTACTTC. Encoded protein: CASSLDRGPETQYF. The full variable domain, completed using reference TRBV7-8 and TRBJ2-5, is GAGVSQSPRYKVAKRGQDVALRCDPISGHVSLFWYQQALGQGPEFLTYFQNEAQLDKSGLPSDRFFAERPEGSVSTLKIQRTQQEDSAVYLCASSLDRGPETQYFGPGTRLLVL.

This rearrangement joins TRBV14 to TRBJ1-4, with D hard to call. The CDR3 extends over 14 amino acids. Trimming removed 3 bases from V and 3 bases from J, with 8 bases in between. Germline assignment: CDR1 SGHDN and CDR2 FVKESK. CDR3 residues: CASSHRVSNEKLFF. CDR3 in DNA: TGTGCCAGCAGCCACCGGGTTTCTAATGAAAAACTGTTTTTT.

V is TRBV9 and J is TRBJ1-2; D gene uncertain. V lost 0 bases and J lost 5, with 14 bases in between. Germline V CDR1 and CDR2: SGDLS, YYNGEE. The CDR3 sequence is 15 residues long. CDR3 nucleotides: TGTGCCAGCAGCGTAGGTGTGGACGCGGGATATGGCTACACCTTC. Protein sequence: CASSVGVDAGYGYTF.

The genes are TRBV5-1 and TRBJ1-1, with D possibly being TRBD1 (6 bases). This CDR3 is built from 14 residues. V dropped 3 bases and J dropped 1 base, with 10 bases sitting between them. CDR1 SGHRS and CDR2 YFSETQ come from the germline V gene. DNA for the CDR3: TGCGCCAGCAGCTGGGGACAACAGAACACTGAAGCTTTCTTT. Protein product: CASSWGQQNTEAFF.